This T cell receptor (beta chain) was recorded in a study of blood T cell repertoires in COVID-19. The CDR3 has 13 residues. The V gene's germline CDR1 is SGHRS and CDR2 YFSETQ. The V end lost 0 bases, the J end lost 11 bases, and 14 bases lay between the germline ends. Assay: immunoSEQ multiplex PCR; the TCRdb copy retains only in-frame clones and omits some. The table records roughly 250,000 clones, approximately 91% of them present only once. The sample was peripheral blood. The receptor's source is a man aged 30 to 39 with COVID-19, enrolled during active disease. The chain employs TRBV5-1 and TRBJ1-1; D remains unclear. CDR3 sequence (DNA): TGCGCCAGCAGCTTGGCCGAAGGCGTCGGGGCTTTCTTT. This translates into CASSLAEGVGAFF.